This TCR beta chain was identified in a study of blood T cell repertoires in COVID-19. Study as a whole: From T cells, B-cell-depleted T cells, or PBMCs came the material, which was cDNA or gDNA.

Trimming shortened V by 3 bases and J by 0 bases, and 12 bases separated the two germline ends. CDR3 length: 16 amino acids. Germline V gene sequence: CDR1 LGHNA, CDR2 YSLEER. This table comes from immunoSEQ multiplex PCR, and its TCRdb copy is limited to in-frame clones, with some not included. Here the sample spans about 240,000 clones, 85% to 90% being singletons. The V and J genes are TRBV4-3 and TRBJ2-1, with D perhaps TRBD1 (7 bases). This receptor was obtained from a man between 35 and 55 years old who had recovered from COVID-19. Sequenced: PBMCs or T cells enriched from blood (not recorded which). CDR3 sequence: CASSHRQGLSYNEQFF. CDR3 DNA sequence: TGCGCCAGCAGCCACAGACAGGGACTCTCCTACAATGAGCAGTTCTTC.